The 7 T cell receptor beta chains in this list originate from one sample, sequenced in a study of Graves' ophthalmopathy and Graves' hyperthyroidism. RNA served as the template for amplifying TCR beta CDR3 regions. HTBI primers primed a first-round RT-PCR, and a second-round multiplex PCR followed. TCRdb analysed the multiplex PCR reads with MiXCR anew, one entry per CDR3 protein. The repertoire has a few hundred thousand distinct CDR3 sequences, 15% to 19% of them found once; the top ten carry roughly 7%. Material: peripheral blood. These TCRs come from a woman between 18 and 29 years old with stable Graves' hyperthyroidism.

This clonotype was seen repeatedly, ten times or more. The V call is TRBV19, the J call TRBJ1-5; D gene uncertain. V shed 6 bases and J shed 0 bases, with 15 bases lying between them. Germline values: CDR1 LNHDA, CDR2 SQIVND (reference sequence). The CDR3 runs to 16 residues. The CDR3 reads CASSLRGTDSNQPQHF. The CDR3 coding sequence is TGTGCCAGTAGCCTCCGTGGAACCGATAGCAATCAGCCCCAGCATTTT.

This clonotype appeared many times. V usage is TRBV12-5 and J usage is TRBJ1-1; perhaps TRBD1 as D (5 bases). CDR1 is LGHNT, CDR2 FRNRAP, per germline. The V end lost 8 bases, the J end lost 6 bases, and 19 bases lay between the germline ends. The CDR3 runs to 14 residues. Here the CDR3 DNA reads TGTGCTAGTACTGACCGGGACCGCGGCTCTGAAGCTTTCTTT. Its protein is CASTDRDRGSEAFF.

This clonotype was picked up many times. This may stem from a read error, because a much larger clone lies one nucleotide away. The rearrangement joins TRBV12-3 or TRBV12-4 to TRBJ1-5, with unresolved D. The CDR3 spans 13 residues. CDR3 nucleotides: TGTGACAGCAGTTTCAATAGCAATCAGCCCCAGCATTTT. It encodes CDSSFNSNQPQHF.

This clonotype was picked up many times. This chain uses TRBV5-1 with TRBJ1-1; the match to TRBD1 covers 8 bases. Germline CDR1 reads SGHRS; CDR2 reads YFSETQ. The J segment lost 1 base and the V segment lost 7 bases, leaving 9 bases of the junction unmatched. The CDR3 has 15 residues. CDR3 protein: CASASQGARNTEAFF. The CDR3 region has the DNA TGCGCCAGCGCCTCGCAGGGGGCTCGGAACACTGAAGCTTTCTTT.

The sample holds many counts of this clonotype. The chain recombines TRBV4-1 with TRBJ1-5, with TRBD1 identical over 7 bases. The CDR3 consists of 15 residues. With V trimmed by 5 bases and J by 4 bases, 8 bases remained unmatched. CDR1 is MGHRA, CDR2 YSYEKL, per germline. The CDR3 nucleotides are TGCGCCAGCAGCTCGACCGGGACAGATAATCAGCCCCAGCATTTT. This encodes CASSSTGTDNQPQHF.

J is TRBJ1-3 and V is TRBV7-9; no reliable D call. This CDR3 contains 15 residues. Per germline, CDR1 SEHNR and CDR2 FQNEAQ (reference sequence). V was pared by 1 base and J by 0 bases, with 7 bases between. The CDR3 nucleotides are TGTGCCAGCAGCTTAGTTGTCACCTCTGGAAACACCATATATTTT. It codes for CASSLVVTSGNTIYF.

In its sample, this clonotype was seen many times. V gene TRBV7-2 combines with J gene TRBJ1-6; D remains unclear. With 3 bases removed from V and 6 bases from J, the gap between germline ends came to 9 bases. The CDR3 runs to 14 residues. Germline loops: CDR1 SGHTA, CDR2 FQGNSA. The DNA of the CDR3 is TGTGCCAGCAGCTTTCGGACTTCTAATTCACCCCTCCACTTT. The encoded protein is CASSFRTSNSPLHF. Full variable domain (missing parts from reference TRBV7-2 and TRBJ1-6): GAGVSQSPSNKVTEKGKDVELRCDPISGHTALYWYRQSLGQGLEFLIYFQGNSAPDKSGLPSDRFSAERTGGSVSTLTIQRTQQEDSAVYLCASSFRTSNSPLHFGNGTRLTVT.